The sequence of this T cell receptor beta chain was determined in a study of tumour-infiltrating T cells in Burkitt lymphoma. Study-level background: All epidemiological Burkitt lymphoma subtypes were represented in the cohort. Survival, overall and progression-free, tracked with productive clonality. Study-level findings and limits: Several public clonotypes recurred in numerous Burkitt lymphoma patients.

As to this clone: Antigen unknown. The junction and the germline gene differ at one end; a read error may be behind it.

The CDR3 extends over 12 amino acids. In germline, CDR1 is MDHEN, CDR2 SYDVKM. Profiled with immunoSEQ multiplex PCR; TCRdb holds only in-frame clones, not every one. The data contain approximately 4,200 clones, 11% to 15% of them singletons. This receptor was taken from a human donor with Burkitt lymphoma. The rearrangement joins TRBV28 to TRBJ2-2; no definite D call. Sequences were obtained from tumor tissue. Here the CDR3 DNA reads TGTGTCAGCAGTTCTAGCACCGGGGAGCTGTTTTTT. Translation gives CVSSSSTGELFF. The full variable domain, with the rest looked up from reference TRBV28 and TRBJ2-2, is DVKVTQSSRYLVKRTGEKVFLECVQDMDHENMFWYRQDPGLGLRLIYFSYDVKMKEKGDIPEGYSVSREKKERFSLILESASTNQTSMYLCVSSSSTGELFFGEGSRLTVL.